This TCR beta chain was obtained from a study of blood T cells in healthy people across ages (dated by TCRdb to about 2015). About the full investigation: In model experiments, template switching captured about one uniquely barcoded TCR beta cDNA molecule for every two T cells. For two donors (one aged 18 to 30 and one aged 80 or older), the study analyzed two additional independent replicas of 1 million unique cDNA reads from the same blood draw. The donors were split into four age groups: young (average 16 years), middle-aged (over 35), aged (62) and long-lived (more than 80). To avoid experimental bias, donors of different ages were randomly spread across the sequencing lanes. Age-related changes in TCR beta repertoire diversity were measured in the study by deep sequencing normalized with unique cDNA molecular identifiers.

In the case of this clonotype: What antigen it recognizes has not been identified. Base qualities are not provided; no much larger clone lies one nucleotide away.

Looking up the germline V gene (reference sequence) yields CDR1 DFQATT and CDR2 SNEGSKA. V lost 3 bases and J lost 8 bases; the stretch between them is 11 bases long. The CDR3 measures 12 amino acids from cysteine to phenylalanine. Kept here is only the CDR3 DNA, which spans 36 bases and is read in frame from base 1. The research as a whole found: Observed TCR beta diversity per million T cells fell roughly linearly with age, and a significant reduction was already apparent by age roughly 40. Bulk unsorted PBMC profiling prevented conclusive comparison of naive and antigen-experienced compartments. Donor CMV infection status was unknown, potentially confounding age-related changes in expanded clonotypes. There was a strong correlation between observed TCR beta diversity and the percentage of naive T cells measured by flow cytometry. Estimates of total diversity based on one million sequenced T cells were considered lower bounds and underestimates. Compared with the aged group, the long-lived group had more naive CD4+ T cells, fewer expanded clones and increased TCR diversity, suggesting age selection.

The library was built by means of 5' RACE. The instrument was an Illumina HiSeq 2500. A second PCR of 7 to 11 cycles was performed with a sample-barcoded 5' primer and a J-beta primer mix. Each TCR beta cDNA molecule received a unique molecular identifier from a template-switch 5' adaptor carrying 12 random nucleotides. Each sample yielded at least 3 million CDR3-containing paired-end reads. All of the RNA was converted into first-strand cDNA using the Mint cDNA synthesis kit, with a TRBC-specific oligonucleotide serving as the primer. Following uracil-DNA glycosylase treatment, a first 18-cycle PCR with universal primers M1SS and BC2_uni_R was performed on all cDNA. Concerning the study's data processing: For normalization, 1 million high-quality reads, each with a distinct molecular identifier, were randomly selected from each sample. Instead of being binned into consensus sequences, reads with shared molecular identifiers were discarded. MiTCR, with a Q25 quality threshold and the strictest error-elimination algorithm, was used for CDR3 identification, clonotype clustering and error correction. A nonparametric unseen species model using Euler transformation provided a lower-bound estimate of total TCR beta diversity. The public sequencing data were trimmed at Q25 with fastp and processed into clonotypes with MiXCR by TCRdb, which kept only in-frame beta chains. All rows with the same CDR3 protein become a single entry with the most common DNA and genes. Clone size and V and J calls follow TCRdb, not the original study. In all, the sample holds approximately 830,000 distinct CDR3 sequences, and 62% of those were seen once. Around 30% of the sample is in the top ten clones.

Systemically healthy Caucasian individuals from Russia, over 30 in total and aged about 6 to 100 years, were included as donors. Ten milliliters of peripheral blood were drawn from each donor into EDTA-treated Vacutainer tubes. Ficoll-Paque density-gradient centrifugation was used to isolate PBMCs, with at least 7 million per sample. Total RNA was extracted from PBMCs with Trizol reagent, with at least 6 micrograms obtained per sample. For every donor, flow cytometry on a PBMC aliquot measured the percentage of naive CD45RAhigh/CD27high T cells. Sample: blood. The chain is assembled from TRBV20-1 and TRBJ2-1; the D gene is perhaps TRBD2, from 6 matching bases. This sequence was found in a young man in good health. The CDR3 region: CSARDGGYEQFF. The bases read TGCAGTGCTAGGGACGGGGGATATGAGCAGTTCTTC.